The clone carrying this T cell receptor beta chain was seen only a few times. Its antigen is not known. These data are taken from a study of T cells after yellow fever vaccination. General study results and limits: Only a small proportion of the clonotypes turned up in both the CD4 and the CD8 compartments, likely arising from convergent recombination. Detected again after the booster were most primary-vaccination clones, at about 96% CD4 and approximately 90% CD8.

The TCR cDNA carried a universal primer site and UMIs from 5'RACE template switching. TCRdb re-called the 5' RACE reads through MiXCR, storing one row per CDR3 protein. The table has 350,000 to 550,000 distinct CDR3 sequences, around 20% seen once. This sample comprised PBMCs, obtained before the yellow fever booster vaccination. The sequence was collected from a man between 18 and 35 years old who received the YFV17D yellow fever vaccine.

CDR3 protein: CASTRGGAGTAEAFF. The DNA for the CDR3 is TGTGCCAGCACCCGAGGGGGCGCCGGGACGGCTGAAGCTTTCTTT. J is TRBJ1-1 and V is TRBV6-5; 7 bases map to TRBD1. After removal of 7 bases from V and 6 bases from J, the junction contained 14 bases not matched to a gene. CDR3 size: 15 residues. Germline V gene data show CDR1 as MNHEY and CDR2 as SVGAGI.